This T cell receptor (beta chain) was identified during a study of identifying expanded T cells in peripheral blood. Healthy donors had no documented immune events, such as infections, while sampled. Method: immunoSEQ multiplex PCR; TCRdb's copy keeps in-frame clones and lacks some. This table holds 85,000 to 100,000 clones, more than 70% found once. Trimming took 1 base from V and 7 from J, leaving 4 bases between them. The CDR3 contains 12 residues. Per germline, CDR1 LGHNA and CDR2 YNFKEQ. This TCR derives from a person aged 18 to 70 in good health. The material sequenced was blood. The V gene is TRBV4-2, the J gene TRBJ2-2; unclear D gene. The CDR3 reads CASSQVLGELFF. Here the CDR3 DNA reads TGTGCCAGCAGCCAAGTCCTCGGGGAGCTGTTTTTT.